This T cell receptor beta chain derives from a study of OX40 agonist ivuxolimab in advanced cancers. Looking at the study overall: Earlier anti-PD-1, anti-PD-L1 or anti-CTLA-4 therapy was permitted; 40% had received some.

Clones were sequenced by immunoSEQ multiplex PCR, and TCRdb holds only the in-frame ones, with some missing. The sample records fewer than 80,000 clones, roughly 87% being singletons. The CDR3 covers 16 residues. The V end was cut by 5 bases, the J end by 4 bases, with 15 bases between. CDR1 MNHEY and CDR2 SMNVEV come from the germline V gene (reference sequence). This receptor was obtained from an adult with an advanced solid tumor such as melanoma, head and neck, liver or kidney cancer. The sequencing used CD4+ or CD8+ T cells sorted from blood, collected in a trial of the OX40 agonist ivuxolimab. The V call is TRBV27, the J call TRBJ1-6; D is possibly TRBD1 (5 bases). DNA of the CDR3: TGTGCCAGCAGTCTGGGACCGAGTCCGTATAATTCACCCCTCCACTTT. It encodes CASSLGPSPYNSPLHF.